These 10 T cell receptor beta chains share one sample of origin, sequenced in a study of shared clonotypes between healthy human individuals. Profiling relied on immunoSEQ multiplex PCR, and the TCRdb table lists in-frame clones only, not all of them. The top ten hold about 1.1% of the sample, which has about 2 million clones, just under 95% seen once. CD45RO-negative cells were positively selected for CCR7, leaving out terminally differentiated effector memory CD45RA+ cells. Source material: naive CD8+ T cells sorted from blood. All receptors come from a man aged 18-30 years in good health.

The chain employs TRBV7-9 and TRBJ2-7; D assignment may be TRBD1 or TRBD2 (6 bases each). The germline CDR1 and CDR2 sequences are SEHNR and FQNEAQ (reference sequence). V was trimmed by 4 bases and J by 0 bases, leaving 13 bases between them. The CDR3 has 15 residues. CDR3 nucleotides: TGTGCCAGCAGCTCGGGAGACAGGAGCTCCTACGAGCAGTACTTC. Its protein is CASSSGDRSSYEQYF. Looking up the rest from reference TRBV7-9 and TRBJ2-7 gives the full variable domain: DTGVSQNPRHKITKRGQNVTFRCDPISEHNRLYWYRQTLGQGPEFLTYFQNEAQLEKSRLLSDRFSAERPKGSFSTLEIQRTEQGDSAMYLCASSSGDRSSYEQYFGPGTRLTVT.

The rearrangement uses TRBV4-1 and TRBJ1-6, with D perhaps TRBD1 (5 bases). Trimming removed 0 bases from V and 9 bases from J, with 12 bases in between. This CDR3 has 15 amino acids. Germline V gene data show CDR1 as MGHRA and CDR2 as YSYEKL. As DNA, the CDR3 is TGCGCCAGCAGCCAAGATGCGGGGCTAGGTTCACCCCTCCACTTT. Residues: CASSQDAGLGSPLHF.

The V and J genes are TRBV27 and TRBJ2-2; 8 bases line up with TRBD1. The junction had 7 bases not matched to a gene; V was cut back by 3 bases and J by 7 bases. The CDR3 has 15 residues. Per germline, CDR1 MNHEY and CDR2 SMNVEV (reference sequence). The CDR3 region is CASSFRTGSIGELFF. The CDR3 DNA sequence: TGTGCCAGCAGTTTTAGGACAGGGTCTATCGGGGAGCTGTTTTTT.

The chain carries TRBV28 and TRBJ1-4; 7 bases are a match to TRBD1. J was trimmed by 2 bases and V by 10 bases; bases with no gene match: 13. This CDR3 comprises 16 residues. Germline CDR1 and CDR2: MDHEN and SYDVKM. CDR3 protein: CATLYQGGLTNEKLFF. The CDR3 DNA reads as TGTGCCACCCTTTACCAGGGGGGCCTCACTAATGAAAAACTGTTTTTT.

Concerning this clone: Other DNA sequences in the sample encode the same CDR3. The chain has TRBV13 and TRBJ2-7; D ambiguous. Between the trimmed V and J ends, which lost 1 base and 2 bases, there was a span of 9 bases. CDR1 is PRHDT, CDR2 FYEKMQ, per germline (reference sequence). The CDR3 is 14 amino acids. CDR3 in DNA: TGTGCCAGCAGCTTAGCAGGTTCAACCTACGAGCAGTACTTC. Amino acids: CASSLAGSTYEQYF.

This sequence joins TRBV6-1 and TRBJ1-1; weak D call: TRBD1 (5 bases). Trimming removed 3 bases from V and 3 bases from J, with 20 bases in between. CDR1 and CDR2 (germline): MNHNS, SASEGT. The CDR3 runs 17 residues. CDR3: CASSDGWNPGWDTEAFF. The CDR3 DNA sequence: TGTGCCAGCAGTGACGGATGGAACCCAGGGTGGGACACTGAAGCTTTCTTT.

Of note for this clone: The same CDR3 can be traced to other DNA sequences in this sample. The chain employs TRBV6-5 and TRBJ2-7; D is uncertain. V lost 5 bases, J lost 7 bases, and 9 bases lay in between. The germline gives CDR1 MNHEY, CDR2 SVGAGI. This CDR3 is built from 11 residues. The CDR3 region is CASSPSWEQYF. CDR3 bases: TGTGCCAGCAGTCCCTCCTGGGAGCAGTACTTC.

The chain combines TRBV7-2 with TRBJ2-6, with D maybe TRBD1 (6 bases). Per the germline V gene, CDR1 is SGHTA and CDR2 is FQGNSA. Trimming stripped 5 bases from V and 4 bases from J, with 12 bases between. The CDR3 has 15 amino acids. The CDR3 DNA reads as TGTGCCAGCAGCGACAGAGGGACAGGGGCCAACGTCCTGACTTTC. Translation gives CASSDRGTGANVLTF.

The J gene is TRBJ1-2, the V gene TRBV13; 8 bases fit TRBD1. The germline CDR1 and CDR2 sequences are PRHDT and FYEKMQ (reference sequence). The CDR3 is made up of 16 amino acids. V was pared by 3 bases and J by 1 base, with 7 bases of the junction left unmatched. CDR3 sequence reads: CASSLAGQGVNYGYTF. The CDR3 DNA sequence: TGTGCCAGCAGCTTGGCCGGACAGGGTGTTAACTATGGCTACACCTTC.

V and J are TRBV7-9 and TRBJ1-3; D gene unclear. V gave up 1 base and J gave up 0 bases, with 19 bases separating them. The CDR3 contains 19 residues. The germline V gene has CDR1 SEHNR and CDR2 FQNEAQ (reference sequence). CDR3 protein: CASSLVISWGPGSGNTIYF. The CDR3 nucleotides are TGTGCCAGCAGCTTAGTGATTTCATGGGGTCCCGGCTCTGGAAACACCATATATTTT.